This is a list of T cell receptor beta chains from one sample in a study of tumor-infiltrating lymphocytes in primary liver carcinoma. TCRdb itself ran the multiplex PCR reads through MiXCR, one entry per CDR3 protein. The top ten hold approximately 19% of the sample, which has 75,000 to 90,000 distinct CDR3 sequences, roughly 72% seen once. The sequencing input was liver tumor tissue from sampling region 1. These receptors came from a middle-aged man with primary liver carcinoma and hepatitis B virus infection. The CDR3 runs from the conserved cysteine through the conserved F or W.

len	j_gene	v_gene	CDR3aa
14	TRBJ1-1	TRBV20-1	CSASPSGPLIGAFF
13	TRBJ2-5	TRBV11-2	CASSRDRKGTQYF
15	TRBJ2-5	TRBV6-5	CVSRSTSGVQETQYF
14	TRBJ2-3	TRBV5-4	CASSHKAGAGTQYF
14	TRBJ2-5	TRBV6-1	CASSKPGTAETQYF
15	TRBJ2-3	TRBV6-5	CASKPGTGNYDSQYF
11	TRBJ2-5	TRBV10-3	CVISWEETQYF
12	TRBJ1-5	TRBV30	CDCGTGNQPQHF
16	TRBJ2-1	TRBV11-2	CASSYYSISGRGGGFF
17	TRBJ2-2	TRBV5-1	CAGSWEPTGANTGELFF
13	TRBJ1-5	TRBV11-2	CASSLGLNQSHHF
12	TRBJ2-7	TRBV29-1	CSVHIDSYEKYF
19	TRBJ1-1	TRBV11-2	CASSLVRPRQESRNTEAFF
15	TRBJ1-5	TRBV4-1	CASSQDITGWQPQQF
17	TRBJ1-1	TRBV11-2	CVSSRMGGQGFGTEAFF
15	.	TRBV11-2	CASSLFAGISYEQFF
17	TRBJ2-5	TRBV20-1	CSAHGTSGIQRRETQYF
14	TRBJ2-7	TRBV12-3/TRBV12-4	CASSGGTGSYEQYF
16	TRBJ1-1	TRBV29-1	CSVGGAREIMNTEAFF
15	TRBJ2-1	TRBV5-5	CVSSLSGGRLGEQFF
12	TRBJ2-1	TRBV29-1	CSVPTPYNEQFF
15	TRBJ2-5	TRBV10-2	CASSEPDRGGETQYF
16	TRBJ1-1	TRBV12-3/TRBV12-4	CASSLGPGQGRPEASF
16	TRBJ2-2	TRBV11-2	CASSLVAQAGTRDPFF
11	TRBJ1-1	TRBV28	CASRFAGWAFF
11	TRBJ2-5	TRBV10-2	CASTQGETQYF
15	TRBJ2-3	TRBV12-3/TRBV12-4	CASSLPSRCGDRQYF
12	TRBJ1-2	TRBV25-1	CVSSESHGGYTF
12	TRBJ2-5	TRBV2	CASDRLQETQCF
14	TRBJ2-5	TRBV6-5	CASSYGAARKTQYF
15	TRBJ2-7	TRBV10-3	CAISESVSSSYEQYF
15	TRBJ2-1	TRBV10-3	CATPHSAGGPDEQSF
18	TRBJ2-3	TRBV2	CASSETSGSHRGTDTQYF
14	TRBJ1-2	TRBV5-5	CASSLEGEGVGYTF
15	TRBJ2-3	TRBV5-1	CVSSLDDGRIDTQYF
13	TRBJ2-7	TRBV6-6	CATSYSGGSEQYF
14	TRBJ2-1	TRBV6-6	CASSYDQNYNEQSF
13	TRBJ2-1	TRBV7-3	CASSLTADNEQFF
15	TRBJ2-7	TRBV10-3	CAISGTVRESIELYF
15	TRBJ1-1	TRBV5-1	CASSLLLGSNTEAFF
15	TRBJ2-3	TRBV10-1	CASSQRVRVPDTQYF
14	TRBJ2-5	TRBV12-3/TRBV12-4	CASGSRDRQETQYF
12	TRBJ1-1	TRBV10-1	CANSDGQGDTFF
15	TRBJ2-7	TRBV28	CASSRPSGSSYEQYF
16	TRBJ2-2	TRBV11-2	CAISLVALAGTGVLFF
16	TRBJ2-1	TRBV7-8	CATRRTPYSSYNEQFF
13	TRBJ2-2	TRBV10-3	CASRQGSAGVLFF
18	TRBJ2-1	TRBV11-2	CASGFPRLAGEPYNEQFF
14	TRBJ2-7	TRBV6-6	CASSYDAGGIEYYF
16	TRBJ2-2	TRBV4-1	CTSIPEEGLDTGELFF
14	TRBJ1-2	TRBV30	CAWGGQEGVYGYTF
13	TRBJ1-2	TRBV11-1	CARSLGQYHGYTF
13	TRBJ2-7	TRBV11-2	CANSSCLAHEQYF
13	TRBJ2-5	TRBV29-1	CSHSSVSRETQYF
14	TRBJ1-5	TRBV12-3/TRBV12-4	CASSLAQGNWPQHF